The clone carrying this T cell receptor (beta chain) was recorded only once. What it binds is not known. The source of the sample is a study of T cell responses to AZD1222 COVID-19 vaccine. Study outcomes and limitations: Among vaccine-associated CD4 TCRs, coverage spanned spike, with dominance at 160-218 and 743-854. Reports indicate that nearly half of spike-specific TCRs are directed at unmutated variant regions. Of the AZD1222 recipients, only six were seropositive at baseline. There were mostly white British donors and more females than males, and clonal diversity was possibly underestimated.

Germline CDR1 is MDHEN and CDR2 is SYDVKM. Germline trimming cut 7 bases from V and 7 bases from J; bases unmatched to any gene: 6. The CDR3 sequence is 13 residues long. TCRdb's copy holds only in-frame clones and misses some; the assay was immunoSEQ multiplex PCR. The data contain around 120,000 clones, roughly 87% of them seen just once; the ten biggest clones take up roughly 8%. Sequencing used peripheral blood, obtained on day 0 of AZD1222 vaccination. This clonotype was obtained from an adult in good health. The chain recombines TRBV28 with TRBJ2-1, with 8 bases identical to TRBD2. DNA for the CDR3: TGTGCCAGCAAACTAGCGGCTAGGAATGAGCAGTTCTTC. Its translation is CASKLAARNEQFF.